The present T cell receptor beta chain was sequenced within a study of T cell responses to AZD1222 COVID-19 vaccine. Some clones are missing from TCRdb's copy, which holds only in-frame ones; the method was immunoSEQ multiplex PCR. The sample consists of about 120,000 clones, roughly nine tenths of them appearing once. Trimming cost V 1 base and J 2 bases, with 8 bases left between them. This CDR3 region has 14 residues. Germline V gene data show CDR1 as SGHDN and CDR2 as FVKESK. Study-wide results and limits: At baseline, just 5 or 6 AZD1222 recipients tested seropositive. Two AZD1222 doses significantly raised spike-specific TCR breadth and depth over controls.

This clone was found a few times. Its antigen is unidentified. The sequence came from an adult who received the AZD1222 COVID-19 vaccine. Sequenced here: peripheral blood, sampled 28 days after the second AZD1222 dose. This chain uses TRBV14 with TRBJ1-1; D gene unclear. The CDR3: CASSQGWQNTEAFF. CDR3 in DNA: TGTGCCAGCAGCCAAGGCTGGCAAAACACTGAAGCTTTCTTT. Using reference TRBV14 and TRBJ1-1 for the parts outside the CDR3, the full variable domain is EAGVTQFPSHSVIEKGQTVTLRCDPISGHDNLYWYRRVMGKEIKFLLHFVKESKQDESGMPNNRFLAERTGGTYSTLKVQPAELEDSGVYFCASSQGWQNTEAFFGQGTRLTVV.